Each of the 5 T cell receptor beta chains below was sequenced from the same sample in a study of radiation and T cells in renal cell carcinoma. Described time point: baseline pretreatment blood. Treatment indicated: 15 Gy SBRT to primary tumor, nephrectomy 4 weeks later. The data were produced by immunoSEQ multiplex PCR, yet TCRdb's version contains in-frame clones alone and is incomplete. This table has 150,000 or so clones, roughly 84% appearing once. The source material was blood, sampled from a patient whose treatment included radiotherapy and nephrectomy. The receptors here all came from a woman aged 50 to 65 with renal cell carcinoma.

V and J are TRBV4-3 and TRBJ2-7; tentative D call: TRBD2 (6 bases). The germline V and J ends were trimmed by 0 bases and 4 bases, with 13 bases remaining between them. The length of the CDR3 is 15 residues. Germline values: CDR1 LGHNA, CDR2 YSLEER. The CDR3 DNA reads TGCGCCAGCAGCCAAGAGCGGGGATTTGGGTACGAGCAGTACTTC. It yields the protein CASSQERGFGYEQYF.

Worth noting for this clone: This sample also contains other DNA sequences that code for the same CDR3. The V call is TRBV4-3, the J call TRBJ2-1; tentatively, D is TRBD2 (6 bases). CDR1 is LGHNA and CDR2 is YSLEER in the germline V gene. The CDR3 runs to 15 residues. V was trimmed by 1 base and J by 1 base, leaving 8 bases between them. As DNA, the CDR3 is TGCGCCAGCAGCCAAGGGCGGGGATCCTACAATGAGCAGTTCTTC. This encodes CASSQGRGSYNEQFF.

The chain joins TRBV13 to TRBJ1-1; a possible D gene is TRBD1 (5 bases). V dropped 4 bases and J dropped 0 bases, with 6 bases sitting between them. Germline V gene data show CDR1 as PRHDT and CDR2 as FYEKMQ (reference sequence). There are 13 residues in the CDR3. The CDR3 DNA follows: TGTGCCAGCAGCTCGACAGTGAACACTGAAGCTTTCTTT. Residues: CASSSTVNTEAFF.

The rearrangement links TRBV6-5 to TRBJ2-4, with 7 bases identical to TRBD1. Looked up from germline, CDR1 is MNHEY and CDR2 is SVGAGI. The CDR3 is made up of 13 amino acids. The trim removed 5 bases at V and 5 bases at J, leaving 3 bases unmatched. CDR3 amino acids: CASSKTGENIQYF. The CDR3, as DNA: TGTGCCAGCAGTAAAACAGGGGAAAACATTCAGTACTTC.

J is TRBJ1-5 and V is TRBV6-5; no reliable D call. Germline V CDR1 and CDR2: MNHEY, SVGAGI. CDR3 length: 14 amino acids. V was shortened by 6 bases and J by 0 bases, with 9 bases between the two germline ends. CDR3 in DNA: TGTGCCAGCAGATCGGGATATAGCAATCAGCCCCAGCATTTT. This sequence encodes CASRSGYSNQPQHF.